The T cell receptor beta chain described here comes from a study of identical twins. Germline loops: CDR1 SGHVS, CDR2 FNYEAQ. V lost 4 bases, J lost 2 bases, and 7 bases stayed unmatched. The CDR3 has 16 residues. Each CDR3 protein gets one entry after TCRdb re-called the 5' RACE reads with MiXCR. The sample yields around 690,000 distinct CDR3 sequences, approximately 21% seen once. Study conclusions and caveats: Findings depended on cross-sectional statistics rather than tracking the same donors. Abundant cord blood beta clonotypes carried fewer insertions; memory repertoires showed none.

A note on this clonotype: Its cognate antigen is unknown.

These same data were also listed under a study on T cells expressing NK-cell markers. From that second work: Roughly six donors had dominant NKG2C+ clonotypes that comprised roughly 1.0-7.5% of their CD8+ T cells.

The source of this sequence is a woman under 30 in good health. The chain carries TRBV7-6 and TRBJ2-1; 8 nucleotides align to TRBD1. The sample consisted of PBMCs. This CDR3 is CASSWAGGLTYNEQFF. In nucleotides, the CDR3 is TGTGCCAGCAGCTGGGCAGGGGGCTTGACCTACAATGAGCAGTTCTTC.